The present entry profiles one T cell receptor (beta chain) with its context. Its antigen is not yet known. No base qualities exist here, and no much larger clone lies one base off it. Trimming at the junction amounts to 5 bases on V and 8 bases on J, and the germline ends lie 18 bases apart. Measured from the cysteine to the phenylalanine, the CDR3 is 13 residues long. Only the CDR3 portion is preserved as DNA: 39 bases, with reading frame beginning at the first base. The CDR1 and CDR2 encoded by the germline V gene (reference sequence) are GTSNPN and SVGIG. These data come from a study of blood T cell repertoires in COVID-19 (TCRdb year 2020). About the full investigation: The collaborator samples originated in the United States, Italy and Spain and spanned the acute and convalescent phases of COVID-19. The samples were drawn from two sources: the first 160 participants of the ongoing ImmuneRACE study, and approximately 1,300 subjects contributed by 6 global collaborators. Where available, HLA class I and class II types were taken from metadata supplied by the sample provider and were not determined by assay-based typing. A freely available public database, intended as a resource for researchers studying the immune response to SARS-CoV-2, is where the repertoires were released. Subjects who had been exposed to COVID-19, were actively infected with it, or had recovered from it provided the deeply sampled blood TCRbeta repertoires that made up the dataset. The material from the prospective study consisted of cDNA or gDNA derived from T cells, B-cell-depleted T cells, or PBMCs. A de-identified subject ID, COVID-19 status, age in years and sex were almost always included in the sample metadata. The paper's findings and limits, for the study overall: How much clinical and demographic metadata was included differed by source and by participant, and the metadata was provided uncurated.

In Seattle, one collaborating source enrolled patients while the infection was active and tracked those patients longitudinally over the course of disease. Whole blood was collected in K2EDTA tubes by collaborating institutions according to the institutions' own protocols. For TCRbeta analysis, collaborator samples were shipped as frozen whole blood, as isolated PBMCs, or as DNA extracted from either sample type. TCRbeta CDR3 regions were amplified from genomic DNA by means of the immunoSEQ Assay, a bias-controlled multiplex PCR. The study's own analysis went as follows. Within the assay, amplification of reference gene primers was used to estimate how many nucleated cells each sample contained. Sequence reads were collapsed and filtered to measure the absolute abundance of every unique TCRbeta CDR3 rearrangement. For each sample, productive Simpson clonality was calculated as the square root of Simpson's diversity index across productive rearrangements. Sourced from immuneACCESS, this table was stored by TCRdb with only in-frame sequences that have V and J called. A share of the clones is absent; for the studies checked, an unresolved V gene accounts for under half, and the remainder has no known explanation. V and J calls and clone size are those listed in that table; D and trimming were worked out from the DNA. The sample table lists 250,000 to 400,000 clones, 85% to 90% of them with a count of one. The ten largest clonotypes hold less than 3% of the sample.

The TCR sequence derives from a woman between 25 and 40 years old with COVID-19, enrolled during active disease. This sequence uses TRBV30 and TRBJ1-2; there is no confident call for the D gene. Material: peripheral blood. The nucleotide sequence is TGTGCCTGGGCGGGTTCTTCCTCCCAAGGCTACACCTTC. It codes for CAWAGSSSQGYTF.